This TCR beta chain was identified during a study of T-cell memory formation after mild COVID-19. Whole-study findings and limits: CD4+ bias marked clones expanding day 15 to 37, unlike balanced contracting clones. Researchers could not confirm that second-wave clones peaking on day 37 targeted SARS-CoV-2. The pre-infection memory compartment contained some responding clones, suggesting cross-reactive memory joined.

Germline V gene lookup returns CDR1 MNHEY and CDR2 SVGAGI. The CDR3 runs to 14 residues. Trimming took off 7 bases at V and 4 bases at J, with 16 bases between the two ends. This clonotype was seen a handful of times. Its matching antigen is unknown. TCRdb re-analysed the 5' RACE reads in MiXCR, keeping a single row per CDR3 protein. There are roughly 550,000 distinct CDR3 sequences in the sample; around 21% occur only once, and approximately 13% lies in the top ten. Sequencing used PBMCs or a T cell subset sorted from them (not recorded which). The TCR originated in an adult woman who had mild COVID-19 (a few samples of this study predate the infection). Cell type and time point are not known. The chain joins TRBV6-5 to TRBJ1-1; possibly TRBD1 for D (6 bases). The CDR3 protein is CASTSPWGATEAFF. The DNA of the CDR3 is TGTGCCAGCACCTCCCCGTGGGGGGCCACTGAAGCTTTCTTT.